These 26 T cell receptor beta chains were all obtained from the same sample, sequenced in a study of identical twins. TCRdb re-derived calls from the 5' RACE reads in MiXCR, one entry per CDR3 protein. This sample carries a few hundred thousand distinct CDR3 sequences, less than 20% of them seen once, and the ten largest clones take roughly an eighth. Material for sequencing was naive T cells sorted from blood. The receptors were sampled from a man aged 50 to 60 in good health.

This clonotype was observed many times. The rearrangement joins TRBV9 to TRBJ1-1; no definite D call. Germline V CDR1 and CDR2: SGDLS, YYNGEE. With 5 bases removed from V and 3 bases from J, the gap between germline ends came to 11 bases. The CDR3 loop spans 13 amino acids. The CDR3 sequence: CASRSDLDTEAFF. The CDR3 nucleotides read TGTGCCAGCAGATCAGACCTGGACACTGAAGCTTTCTTT.

In this sample, this clonotype turned up a few times. V is TRBV3-1 and J is TRBJ1-2, with 7 bases fitting TRBD1. The length of the CDR3 is 17 residues. Germline CDR1 LGHDT, CDR2 YNNKEL (reference sequence). Unmatched junction bases numbered 10, after V lost 0 bases and J lost 3 bases. CDR3 in DNA: TGTGCCAGCAGCCAAGAAGGAACGGCAGGGGGACACTATGGCTACACCTTC. Translated, it gives CASSQEGTAGGHYGYTF. The full variable domain, in which reference TRBV3-1 and TRBJ1-2 provide the parts outside the CDR3, is DTAVSQTPKYLVTQMGNDKSIKCEQNLGHDTMYWYKQDSKKFLKIMFSYNNKELIINETVPNRFSPKSPDKAHLNLHINSLELGDSAVYFCASSQEGTAGGHYGYTFGSGTRLTVV.

V and J are TRBV20-1 and TRBJ2-7; TRBD1 matches at 8 bases. The V gene's germline CDR1 is DFQATT and CDR2 SNEGSKA (reference sequence). The CDR3 contains 14 residues. J was trimmed by 2 bases and V by 4 bases; bases with no gene match: 7. The CDR3 DNA is TGCAGTGCTACACCGGGACAGGCAACCTACGAGCAGTACTTC. Translating it yields CSATPGQATYEQYF.

This chain connects TRBV25-1 to TRBJ2-7, with a weak D call TRBD2 (6 bases). This CDR3 is 15 amino acids long. Germline V gene lookup returns CDR1 MGHDK and CDR2 SYGVNS. Deletions cut 6 bases from V and 3 bases from J, with 18 bases between. CDR3 amino acids: CASRRNVAGYYEQYF. CDR3 sequence (DNA): TGTGCCAGCAGGAGAAATGTGGCGGGGTACTACGAGCAGTACTTC.

This sequence joins TRBV15 and TRBJ1-3; D might be TRBD1 (5 bases). This CDR3 comprises 14 residues. Trimming removed 5 bases from V and 3 bases from J, with 11 bases in between. Per the germline V gene, CDR1 is LNHNV and CDR2 is YYDKDF (reference sequence). The CDR3 sequence: CATSFTGGGNTIYF. The DNA for the CDR3 is TGTGCCACCAGCTTTACAGGAGGTGGAAACACCATATATTTT.

This clonotype has at least ten counts. V and J are TRBV4-1 and TRBJ1-5; D may be TRBD1 (5 bases). Per the germline V gene, CDR1 is MGHRA and CDR2 is YSYEKL. CDR3 length: 15 residues. V lost 1 base and J 0 bases, leaving 7 bases between the germline ends. As DNA, the CDR3 is TGCGCCAGCAGCCAAGGGGGGATTAGCAATCAGCCCCAGCATTTT. Protein product: CASSQGGISNQPQHF.

In its sample, this clonotype was seen a few times. The chain is built from TRBV20-1 and TRBJ2-7; 12 bases line up with TRBD1. Germline-derived CDR1 and CDR2 are DFQATT and SNEGSKA (reference sequence). This CDR3 is 14 amino acids long. V lost 7 bases to trimming and J lost 4 bases; unmatched junction nucleotides: 8. Here the CDR3 DNA reads TGCAGTGTCACCGGGGGACAGGGGGCTTACGAGCAGTACTTC. Amino acid sequence: CSVTGGQGAYEQYF.

On this clonotype itself: The junction and the germline gene differ at one end; a read error may be behind it. CDR3 amino acids: CSVEDTDAQYF. In DNA, the CDR3 is TGCAGCGTTGAAGACACAGATGCGCAGTATTTT. The chain combines TRBV29-1 with TRBJ2-3; D not resolved. CDR1 and CDR2 from the germline V gene are SQVTM and ANQGSEA. The CDR3 length is 11 residues.

This clonotype has a handful of counts. The chain joins TRBV15 to TRBJ2-7; 8 nucleotides agree with TRBD1. The CDR3 covers 13 residues. V shed 9 bases and J 2 bases; nucleotides not matched to a gene: 6. Germline V lookup: CDR1 LNHNV, CDR2 YYDKDF (reference sequence). In nucleotides, the CDR3 is TGTGCCACGGGTGGACAGGGAGCCTACGAGCAGTACTTC. Translating it yields CATGGQGAYEQYF.

This clonotype has only one observation. This chain joins TRBV11-1 and TRBJ2-1, with D possibly TRBD2 on 6 matching bases. This CDR3 region has 14 residues. V was clipped by 7 bases and J by 3 bases, with 13 bases between them. CDR1 is SGHAT, CDR2 FQDESV, per germline (reference sequence). This CDR3 is CASKSGLNYNEQFF. The CDR3 nucleotides are TGTGCCAGCAAGTCGGGACTTAACTACAATGAGCAGTTCTTC.

This clonotype has a single count. This chain joins TRBV7-2 and TRBJ1-5; D perhaps matches TRBD1 (6 bases). The CDR3 runs to 16 residues. Germline V gives CDR1 SGHTA, CDR2 FQGNSA. The V end was cut by 0 bases, the J end by 5 bases, with 14 bases between. CDR3 sequence: CASSLAGGASDQPQHF. In DNA, the CDR3 is TGTGCCAGCAGCTTAGCTGGGGGCGCTTCGGATCAGCCCCAGCATTTT.

This clonotype occurred once. V and J are TRBV15 and TRBJ1-5, with a tentative D call TRBD1 (5 bases). The CDR3 runs to 14 residues. CDR1 and CDR2 from the germline V gene are LNHNV and YYDKDF (reference sequence). Trimming shortened V by 1 base and J by 4 bases, and 8 bases separated the two germline ends. The CDR3 protein is CATSRGTTNQPQHF. The CDR3 nucleotides read TGTGCCACCAGCAGAGGGACAACTAATCAGCCCCAGCATTTT. The full variable domain, its missing parts supplied by reference TRBV15 and TRBJ1-5, is DAMVIQNPRYQVTQFGKPVTLSCSQTLNHNVMYWYQQKSSQAPKLLFHYYDKDFNNEADTPDNFQSRRPNTSFCFLDIRSPGLGDTAMYLCATSRGTTNQPQHFGDGTRLSIL.

This clonotype was seen a few times. V and J are TRBV20-1 and TRBJ2-6, with 11 bases aligning to TRBD1. Germline values: CDR1 DFQATT, CDR2 SNEGSKA (reference sequence). The CDR3 has 16 residues. With V trimmed by 6 bases and J by 0 bases, 4 bases remained unmatched. CDR3 sequence reads: CSAGQGASSGANVLTF. CDR3 coding DNA: TGCAGTGCAGGACAGGGGGCATCCTCTGGGGCCAACGTCCTGACTTTC.

The gene calls are TRBV5-1 and TRBJ2-1, with a tentative D call TRBD2 (6 bases). Germline CDR1 reads SGHRS; CDR2 reads YFSETQ. The CDR3 runs to 16 residues. V was clipped by 0 bases and J by 2 bases, with 12 bases between them. The CDR3 spells CASSLAGRGPYNEQFF. The CDR3 DNA reads TGCGCCAGCAGCTTGGCGGGGCGGGGCCCCTACAATGAGCAGTTCTTC.

Note on this clonotype: With a much larger clone just one base away, this may be a read error. The CDR3 coding sequence is TGTGCCTGGAACCGGGGACAAGCCTATGGCTACACCTTC. Translating gives CAWNRGQAYGYTF. V usage is TRBV30 and J usage is TRBJ1-2; a possible D gene is TRBD1 (6 bases). This CDR3 contains 13 residues. The ends were cut back, 4 bases at V and 4 bases at J, with 13 bases in the middle. Germline V CDR1 and CDR2: GTSNPN, SVGIG (reference sequence).

This clonotype was recorded many times. The CDR3 DNA reads TGCAGTGCTAGAGATTGGGACGGTCCTAACACAGATACGCAGTATTTT. Translation: CSARDWDGPNTDTQYF. J is TRBJ2-3 and V is TRBV20-1, with D perhaps being TRBD1 or TRBD2 (5 bases each). The CDR3 has 16 residues. Germline CDR1 and CDR2: DFQATT and SNEGSKA (reference sequence). V lost 0 bases and J lost 2, with 15 bases in between.

This clonotype was detected a few times. The chain has TRBV6-5 and TRBJ2-5; D may be TRBD1 or TRBD2 (5 bases each). Trimming stripped 6 bases from V and 8 bases from J, with 13 bases between. The germline gives CDR1 MNHEY, CDR2 SVGAGI. This CDR3 contains 12 residues. The CDR3 nucleotides read TGTGCCAGCAGCCGGGGCCAGGCCACCCAGTACTTC. It translates to CASSRGQATQYF.

This clonotype has just a few counts. V gene TRBV20-1 combines with J gene TRBJ2-1; D is tentatively TRBD1 or TRBD2 (5 bases each). This CDR3 spans 13 amino acids. Germline CDR1 reads DFQATT; CDR2 reads SNEGSKA (reference sequence). V lost 7 bases and J 0 bases, leaving 10 bases between the germline ends. CDR3 DNA: TGCAGTGTCTTGGGGGACTCCTACAATGAGCAGTTCTTC. Encoded protein: CSVLGDSYNEQFF.

This clonotype appeared a few times. CDR3 sequence: CASSAGGGGAKNIQYF. CDR3 nucleotide sequence: TGTGCCAGCAGCGCGGGAGGGGGCGGAGCCAAAAACATTCAGTACTTC. The rearrangement links TRBV9 to TRBJ2-4; TRBD2 might be the D (8 bases). CDR1 is SGDLS and CDR2 is YYNGEE in the germline V gene. The CDR3 totals 16 residues. Deletions cut 3 bases from V and 0 bases from J, with 13 bases between.

Only a few counts were recorded for this clonotype. V usage is TRBV5-6 and J usage is TRBJ1-2; D remains unclear. This CDR3 is 13 amino acids long. From germline, CDR1 is SGHDT and CDR2 YYEEEE. V was cut by 1 base and J by 4 bases, with 8 bases left in between. This chain's CDR3 is CASSLIQAYGYTF. CDR3 nucleotide sequence: TGTGCCAGCAGCTTGATTCAGGCCTATGGCTACACCTTC.

The table lists this clonotype with a few counts. The CDR3 sequence is CASWGTGGMAGANVLTF. CDR3 DNA: TGTGCCAGCTGGGGGACAGGGGGCATGGCTGGGGCCAACGTCCTGACTTTC. This rearrangement joins TRBV6-1 to TRBJ2-6; 12 nucleotides agree with TRBD1. This CDR3 is built from 17 residues. Germline CDR1 MNHNS, CDR2 SASEGT. The V gene end was trimmed by 8 bases and the J gene end by 2 bases; junction bases not matched to a gene: 7.

This clonotype was detected ten times or more. The chain is built from TRBV29-1 and TRBJ2-7, with TRBD1 matching 7 bases. Germline V gene data show CDR1 as SQVTM and CDR2 as ANQGSEA. The CDR3 is 15 amino acids. V lost 5 bases to trimming and J lost 4 bases; unmatched junction nucleotides: 14. This CDR3 reads CSVYYRGERVYEQYF. The CDR3 DNA reads TGCAGCGTTTATTACAGGGGAGAAAGGGTATACGAGCAGTACTTC.

This clonotype showed up many times. V gene TRBV7-9 combines with J gene TRBJ2-7; TRBD2 matches 7 bases. Germline V gives CDR1 SEHNR, CDR2 FQNEAQ (reference sequence). The CDR3 is 16 amino acids. V was clipped by 4 bases and J by 5 bases; unmatched bases: 14. This chain's CDR3 is CASSSFSGRGVHEQYF. For the CDR3, the DNA is TGTGCCAGCAGCTCTTTTTCCGGACGGGGGGTCCACGAGCAGTACTTC.

The chain combines TRBV15 with TRBJ2-1, with TRBD2 matching over 11 bases. CDR3 length: 17 residues. Germline V CDR1 and CDR2: LNHNV, YYDKDF (reference sequence). Germline trimming cut 3 bases from V and 5 bases from J; bases unmatched to any gene: 9. In nucleotides, the CDR3 is TGTGCCACCAGCAGCTATTCCGGGACTAGCGGTGACAATGAGCAGTTCTTC. Translating it yields CATSSYSGTSGDNEQFF.

This clonotype has at least ten counts. The chain is built from TRBV9 and TRBJ2-2; D is ambiguous. The V and J ends lost 4 bases and 4 bases respectively, with 8 bases between them. The CDR3 is 13 residues long. Germline V gene sequence: CDR1 SGDLS, CDR2 YYNGEE. The chain's CDR3 is CASSPDVTGELFF. As DNA, the CDR3 is TGTGCCAGCAGCCCGGACGTCACCGGGGAGCTGTTTTTT.

The chain uses TRBV15 and TRBJ1-5; D is perhaps TRBD1 (5 bases). V lost 2 bases to trimming and J lost 1 base, with 6 bases between them. The length of the CDR3 is 14 residues. The germline V gene has CDR1 LNHNV and CDR2 YYDKDF (reference sequence). The CDR3 loop is CATSRQGSNQPQHF. The CDR3 DNA reads as TGTGCCACCAGCAGACAGGGAAGCAATCAGCCCCAGCATTTT.